This paragraph covers one TCR beta chain sequence. TCRdb keeps only in-frame clones here, not all; method: immunoSEQ multiplex PCR. The profile shows 90,000 to 120,000 clones, 89% of them singletons. The data derive from a study of T cell responses to AZD1222 COVID-19 vaccine. The V gene lost 0 bases and the J gene lost 5 bases, with 13 bases spanning the gap. CDR3 length: 15 amino acids. The germline CDR1 and CDR2 sequences are SGHTA and FQGNSA. The clonotype originates from an adult in good health. The J gene is TRBJ1-1, the V gene TRBV7-2; D ambiguous. The source was peripheral blood, collected on day 0 of AZD1222 vaccination. The CDR3 loop is CASSLAPGMRTEAFF. CDR3 nucleotide sequence: TGTGCCAGCAGCTTAGCCCCGGGGATGAGGACTGAAGCTTTCTTT.